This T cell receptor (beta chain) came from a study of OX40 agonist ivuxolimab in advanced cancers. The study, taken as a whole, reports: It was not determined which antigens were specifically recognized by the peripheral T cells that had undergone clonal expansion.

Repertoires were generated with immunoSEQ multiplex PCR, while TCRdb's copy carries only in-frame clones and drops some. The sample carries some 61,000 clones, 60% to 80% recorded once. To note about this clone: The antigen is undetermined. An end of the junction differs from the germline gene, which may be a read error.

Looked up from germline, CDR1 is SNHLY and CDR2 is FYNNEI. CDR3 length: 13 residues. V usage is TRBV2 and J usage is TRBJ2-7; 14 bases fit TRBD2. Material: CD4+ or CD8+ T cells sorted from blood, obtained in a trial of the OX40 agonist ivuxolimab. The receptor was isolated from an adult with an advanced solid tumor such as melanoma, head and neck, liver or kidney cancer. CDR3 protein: CASSEGLAGARDF. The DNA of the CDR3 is TGTGCCAGCAGCGAGGGACTAGCGGGGGCTCGGGACTTC.